This TCR beta chain was sequenced in a study of cytotoxic CD8 clonotypes in ibrutinib-treated CLL. This CDR3 contains 14 residues. V lost 0 bases to trimming and J lost 3 bases, with 9 bases between them. CDR1 MNHEY and CDR2 SVGAGI come from the germline V gene. Libraries were prepared by immunoSEQ multiplex PCR; TCRdb keeps only in-frame clonotypes and omits some of them. Of over 200,000 clones listed, about four fifths were seen once; the top ten hold roughly an eighth. This chain uses TRBV6-5 with TRBJ2-7, with D hard to call. The sample was PBMCs, taken after 12 months of ibrutinib treatment. The source is a human donor with chronic lymphocytic leukemia. CDR3 in DNA: TGTGCCAGCAGTTACTCTGACCTGAACTACGAGCAGTACTTC. It translates to CASSYSDLNYEQYF.